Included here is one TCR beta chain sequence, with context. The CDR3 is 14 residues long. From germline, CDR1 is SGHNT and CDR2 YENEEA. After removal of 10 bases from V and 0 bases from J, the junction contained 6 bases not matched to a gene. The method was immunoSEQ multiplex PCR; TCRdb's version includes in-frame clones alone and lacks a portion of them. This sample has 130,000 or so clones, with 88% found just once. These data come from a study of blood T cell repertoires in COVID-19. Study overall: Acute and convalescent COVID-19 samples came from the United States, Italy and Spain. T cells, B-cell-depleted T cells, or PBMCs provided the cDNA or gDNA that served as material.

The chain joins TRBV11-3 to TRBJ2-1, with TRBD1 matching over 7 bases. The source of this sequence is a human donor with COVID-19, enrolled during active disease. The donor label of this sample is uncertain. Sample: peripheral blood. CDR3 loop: CAIGTGDSYNEQFF. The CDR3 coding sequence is TGTGCCATTGGAACAGGGGACTCCTACAATGAGCAGTTCTTC. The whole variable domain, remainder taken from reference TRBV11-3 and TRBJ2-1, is EAGVVQSPRYKIIEKKQPVAFWCNPISGHNTLYWYLQNLGQGPELLIRYENEEAVDDSQLPKDRFSAERLKGVDSTLKIQPAELGDSAVYLCAIGTGDSYNEQFFGPGTRLTVL.